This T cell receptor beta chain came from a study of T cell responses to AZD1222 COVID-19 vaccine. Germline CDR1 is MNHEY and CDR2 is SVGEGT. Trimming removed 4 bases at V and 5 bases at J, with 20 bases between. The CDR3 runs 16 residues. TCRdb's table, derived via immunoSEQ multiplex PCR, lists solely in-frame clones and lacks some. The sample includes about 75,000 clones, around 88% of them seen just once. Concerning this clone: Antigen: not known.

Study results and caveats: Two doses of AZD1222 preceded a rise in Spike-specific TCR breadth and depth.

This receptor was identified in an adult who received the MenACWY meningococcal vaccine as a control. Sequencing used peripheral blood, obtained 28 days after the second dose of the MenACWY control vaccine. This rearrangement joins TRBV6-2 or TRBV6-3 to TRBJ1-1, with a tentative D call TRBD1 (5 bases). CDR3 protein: CASSLTAEGRETEAFF. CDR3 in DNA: TGTGCCAGCAGTTTGACAGCCGAGGGTAGAGAGACTGAAGCTTTCTTT.